Listed below are T cell receptor beta chains from one sample, sequenced in a study of blood T cell repertoires in COVID-19. The assay was immunoSEQ multiplex PCR, and TCRdb's table has in-frame clones only and misses some. In the table there are fewer than 200,000 clones, 70% to 90% of which are singletons. Material: peripheral blood. These receptors all come from a man aged 35-49 years with acute or convalescent COVID-19. Each CDR3 is given without its conserved first and last residue. D genes are given only for firm matches.

v_call	d_call	j_call	cdr3_aa
TRBV11-2	.	TRBJ1-6	ASSLGVSNSPLH
TRBV29-1	.	TRBJ2-3	SVGQADTQY
TRBV5-4	TRBD1	TRBJ1-1	ASSLGQGRTEAF
TRBV3-1/TRBV3-2	TRBD1	TRBJ1-5	ASSRSGGGQPQH
TRBV5-1	.	TRBJ1-1	ASSLDGQANTEAF
TRBV9	.	TRBJ1-4	ASSGQDEKLF
TRBV6-6	.	TRBJ1-2	ASSSTGNYGYT
TRBV19	TRBD1	TRBJ1-2	ASSTRWTGDGRGYT
TRBV4-1	TRBD2	TRBJ2-7	ASSQPGLAGGNEQY
TRBV12-3/TRBV12-4	TRBD1	TRBJ1-2	ASSYRGSGGYT
TRBV9	.	TRBJ2-2	ASSAQGGNTGELF
TRBV7-9	.	TRBJ2-2	ASSFSGLEGTGELF
TRBV29-1	.	TRBJ2-3	SVEGQVTDTQY
TRBV19	TRBD1	TRBJ1-1	ASARDRDTEAF
TRBV7-3	TRBD2	TRBJ2-1	ASSFQTSASYNEQF
TRBV19	.	TRBJ1-1	ASQGSVFTEAF
TRBV12-3/TRBV12-4	TRBD1	TRBJ1-1	ASSQGGTEAF
TRBV7-9	TRBD1	TRBJ1-1	ASSLGTGSTEAF
TRBV29-1	.	TRBJ1-1	SVSRGANTEAF
TRBV3-1/TRBV3-2	.	TRBJ1-1	ASSQGGNTEAF
TRBV10-3	.	TRBJ2-1	ASAAPGEEEQF
TRBV12-3/TRBV12-4	.	TRBJ1-6	ATRSSYNSPLH
TRBV5-1	.	TRBJ2-2	ASSSNRGGTGELF
TRBV19	TRBD1	TRBJ1-5	ASSSHPTGMSNQPQH
TRBV30	.	TRBJ1-5	AWQGEGNQPQH
TRBV7-9	TRBD2	TRBJ2-1	ASSLGAGRYNEQF
TRBV5-6	.	TRBJ1-2	ASLTWGVLVGGYT
TRBV28	TRBD1	TRBJ1-1	ASRSGQGISNTEAF
TRBV7-2	.	TRBJ2-7	ASSPDIPYEQY
TRBV6-5	.	TRBJ1-2	ASTEQGPNYGYT
TRBV3-1/TRBV3-2	TRBD2	TRBJ2-4	ASSPAWTSLSKNIQY
TRBV7-2	.	TRBJ2-1	ASRGQGSSYNEQF
TRBV29-1	TRBD1	TRBJ1-1	SGRGTGSAEAF
TRBV19	TRBD1	TRBJ1-6	ASSVGTDYNSPLH
TRBV6-5	TRBD1	TRBJ1-5	ASRAGTGGQPQH
TRBV6-5	.	TRBJ2-7	ASSYPPDSPSHEQY
TRBV19	.	TRBJ1-1	ASSIRGGRLDTEAF
TRBV5-4	.	TRBJ1-2	ASSSVARSGGYT
TRBV7-7	TRBD2	TRBJ2-7	ATTLAGDPSYEQY
TRBV3-1/TRBV3-2	.	TRBJ1-2	ASSPSGAGGYT
TRBV5-1	TRBD2	TRBJ2-1	ASRASGGISYNEQF
TRBV28	TRBD2	TRBJ2-7	ASSWGWGGFYEQY
TRBV19	TRBD2	TRBJ2-2	ASSIPAGDNTGELF
TRBV7-8	TRBD2	TRBJ2-2	AGGLAGGPSTGELF
TRBV6-5	.	TRBJ1-3	ASRTQGSAGNTIY
TRBV25-1	TRBD1	TRBJ1-5	ASSVTGGQPQH
TRBV11-2	.	TRBJ2-7	ASSLRESLEQY
TRBV19	TRBD2	TRBJ2-2	ASNLGGAGELF
TRBV4-2	TRBD1	TRBJ1-2	ASSPGQGLVGS
TRBV4-3	.	TRBJ1-5	ASSPSQGNQPQH
TRBV7-2	.	TRBJ2-2	ASSLRLKTGELF
TRBV29-1	.	TRBJ1-2	SAQRGGEGGYT
TRBV18	TRBD1	TRBJ1-1	ASSARTGDTEAF
TRBV29-1	.	TRBJ1-2	SVSYGYT
TRBV3-1/TRBV3-2	TRBD1	TRBJ1-2	ASSQGYSGQAYGYT
TRBV3-1/TRBV3-2	.	TRBJ1-2	ASSRQGYGYT
TRBV7-9	.	TRBJ1-1	ASRGGNTEAF